The rows below give T cell receptor beta chains drawn from one sample of a study of blood T cell repertoires in COVID-19. The repertoire was sequenced with immunoSEQ multiplex PCR; TCRdb's copy has only in-frame clones and lacks some. The sample includes 300,000 or so clones, around 86% seen only once; the top ten take 1%. The source material was peripheral blood. These TCRs come from a man between 45 and 60 years old with active or convalescent COVID-19. The CDR3 runs from the conserved cysteine through the conserved F or W. The D gene is left open where the match is weak. Clone size is stated in some rows and not others, as once, few, many or a class when expanded.

v_gene	j_gene	d_gene	abundance	CDR3nt	CDR3aa
TRBV2	TRBJ2-7	TRBD2	.	TGTGCCAGCAGCCAAGCCCTAGCGGGAGGGCGCGAGCAGTACTTC	CASSQALAGGREQYF
TRBV9	TRBJ2-5	TRBD2	.	TGTGCCAGCAGCCCCCGCGGGGGGGGAGGAGAGACCCAGTACTTC	CASSPRGGGGETQYF
TRBV10-1	TRBJ1-1	TRBD1	.	TGCGCCAGCTCGAGAGGGGGCTCGCGGGACACTGAAGCTTTCTTT	CASSRGGSRDTEAFF
TRBV28	TRBJ1-1	TRBD1	.	TGTGCCAGCAGTCCCGCAGGGGGCAACACTGAAGCTTTCTTT	CASSPAGGNTEAFF
TRBV10-3	TRBJ2-2	.	once	TGTGCCATAAGCGGGTCCACGACCCCCGCCGGGGAGCTGTTTTTT	CAISGSTTPAGELFF
TRBV9	TRBJ1-1	.	.	TGTGCCAGCAGCGAGCACAGGGACCCTGAAGCTTTCTTT	CASSEHRDPEAFF
TRBV2	TRBJ1-1	.	once	TGTGCCAGCAGGAGGACTGAAATGAACACTGAAGCTTTCTTT	CASRRTEMNTEAFF
TRBV24-1	TRBJ2-3	.	.	TGTGCCACCAGTGATTTAGAGGTGGTGGCCGGTGGCACAGATACGCAGTATTTT	CATSDLEVVAGGTDTQYF
TRBV19	TRBJ2-1	TRBD1	.	TGTGCCAGTAGTATAGAGGGGGGACAGGGGGCGACCTGGGGCTACAATGAGCAGTTCTTC	CASSIEGGQGATWGYNEQFF
TRBV5-4	TRBJ2-3	.	.	TGTGCCAGCAGCTCGCCGCACGGGACTACAGATACGCAGTATTTT	CASSSPHGTTDTQYF
TRBV10-2	TRBJ1-2	.	.	TGCGCCAGCAACCCCACGGGGGTTTTTGGTGGCTACACCTTC	CASNPTGVFGGYTF
TRBV4-1	TRBJ2-2	TRBD1	.	TGCGCCAGCAGCCACCCTCGGACAGGGAACACCGGGGAGCTGTTTTTT	CASSHPRTGNTGELFF
TRBV18	TRBJ2-7	TRBD1	once	TGTGCCAGCTCACCTGGAGGAACAGGGGCAGGGGAGCAGTACTTC	CASSPGGTGAGEQYF
TRBV29-1	TRBJ2-3	.	.	TGCAGCGTTGTGCCTGCGACAAGCACAGATACGCAGTATTTT	CSVVPATSTDTQYF
TRBV24-1	TRBJ2-6	TRBD2	few	TGTGCCACCAGTGATGCTAGCGGGAGCTATTCTGGGGCCAACGTCCTGACTTTC	CATSDASGSYSGANVLTF
TRBV4-3	TRBJ2-2	TRBD2	.	TGCGCCAGCAGCCAAATTCAGGGACTAGCACGCACCGGGGAGCTGTTTTTT	CASSQIQGLARTGELFF
TRBV5-5	TRBJ2-3	.	.	TGTGCCAGCAGCTTGGCCGGCACAGATACGCAGTATTTT	CASSLAGTDTQYF
TRBV7-9	TRBJ1-4	.	.	TGTGCCAGCAGCTTAGCAGGGGCGCGTGAAAAACTGTTTTTT	CASSLAGAREKLFF
TRBV28	TRBJ1-2	TRBD1	.	TGTGCCAGCAGAACCCCCGGACAGGGTACTGGCTACACCTTC	CASRTPGQGTGYTF
TRBV28	TRBJ2-5	TRBD2	.	TGTGCCAGCAGTTTCGGGGGGACGAAGACCCAGTACTTC	CASSFGGTKTQYF
TRBV5-1	TRBJ2-7	.	.	TGCGCCAGCAGCTTCGTAGCCAGCCAATACGAGCAGTACTTC	CASSFVASQYEQYF
TRBV6-2/TRBV6-3	TRBJ2-7	.	.	TGTGCCAGCAGTTACCGACAGAACTACGAGCAGTACTTC	CASSYRQNYEQYF
TRBV4-2	TRBJ1-3	.	.	TGTGCCAGCAGCCGCGGCCCTCGTGGGGCTTCTGGAAACACCATATATTTT	CASSRGPRGASGNTIYF
TRBV28	TRBJ1-1	.	once	TGTGCCAGCAGATCCTGGGACGGGGGGAACGCTGAAGCTTTCTTT	CASRSWDGGNAEAFF
TRBV5-1	TRBJ2-7	TRBD2	.	TGCGCCAGCAGCCCATCTAGCGGGAGCGGTGAGCAGTACTTC	CASSPSSGSGEQYF
TRBV5-1	TRBJ2-5	TRBD2	.	TGCGCCAGCAGCTCCCTTAGCGGGGGGGCCCAGACCCAGTACTTC	CASSSLSGGAQTQYF
TRBV5-1	TRBJ1-4	.	.	TGCGCCAGCCGAACGAGGGGGGGCGATAATGAAAAACTGTTTTTT	CASRTRGGDNEKLFF
TRBV7-8	TRBJ2-3	.	.	TGTGCCAGCAGCTTAGCGGAGGGTAACACAGATACGCAGTATTTT	CASSLAEGNTDTQYF
TRBV4-2	TRBJ2-3	TRBD2	.	TGTGCCAGCAGCCCCCGTGGCGGGGGGGCCGGCGATACGCAGTATTTT	CASSPRGGGAGDTQYF
TRBV27	TRBJ2-2	.	.	TGTGCCAGCAGTCGTTCAGGGACTGTCGGTGGCGAGCTGTTTTTT	CASSRSGTVGGELFF
TRBV30	TRBJ1-1	.	.	TGTGCCTGGGCACTGGGGCCATCCGGAACTGAAGCTTTCTTT	CAWALGPSGTEAFF
TRBV7-6	TRBJ2-3	TRBD1	.	TGTGCCAGCAGCTTAGGAGGGGGCCCGATGAAAGATACGCAGTATTTT	CASSLGGGPMKDTQYF
TRBV7-9	TRBJ2-3	.	.	TGTGCCAGCAGCTTATGGGGCTCTAGCACAGATACGCAGTATTTT	CASSLWGSSTDTQYF
TRBV7-2	TRBJ2-7	.	.	TGTGCCAGCAGCTTAAGAACGCCGGGGGCCTACGAGCAGTACTTC	CASSLRTPGAYEQYF
TRBV6-1	TRBJ1-5	.	.	TGTGCCAGCAGTGATTGGAAGGGGGACGGCAATCAGCCCCAGCATTTT	CASSDWKGDGNQPQHF
TRBV10-3	TRBJ1-2	.	.	TGTGCCATCAGTTCTGGCGGGGGGTTCTATGGCTACACCTTC	CAISSGGGFYGYTF
TRBV2	TRBJ2-7	.	.	TGTGCCAGCAGACCCGGGACAACTTCGGCCTACGAGCAGTACTTC	CASRPGTTSAYEQYF